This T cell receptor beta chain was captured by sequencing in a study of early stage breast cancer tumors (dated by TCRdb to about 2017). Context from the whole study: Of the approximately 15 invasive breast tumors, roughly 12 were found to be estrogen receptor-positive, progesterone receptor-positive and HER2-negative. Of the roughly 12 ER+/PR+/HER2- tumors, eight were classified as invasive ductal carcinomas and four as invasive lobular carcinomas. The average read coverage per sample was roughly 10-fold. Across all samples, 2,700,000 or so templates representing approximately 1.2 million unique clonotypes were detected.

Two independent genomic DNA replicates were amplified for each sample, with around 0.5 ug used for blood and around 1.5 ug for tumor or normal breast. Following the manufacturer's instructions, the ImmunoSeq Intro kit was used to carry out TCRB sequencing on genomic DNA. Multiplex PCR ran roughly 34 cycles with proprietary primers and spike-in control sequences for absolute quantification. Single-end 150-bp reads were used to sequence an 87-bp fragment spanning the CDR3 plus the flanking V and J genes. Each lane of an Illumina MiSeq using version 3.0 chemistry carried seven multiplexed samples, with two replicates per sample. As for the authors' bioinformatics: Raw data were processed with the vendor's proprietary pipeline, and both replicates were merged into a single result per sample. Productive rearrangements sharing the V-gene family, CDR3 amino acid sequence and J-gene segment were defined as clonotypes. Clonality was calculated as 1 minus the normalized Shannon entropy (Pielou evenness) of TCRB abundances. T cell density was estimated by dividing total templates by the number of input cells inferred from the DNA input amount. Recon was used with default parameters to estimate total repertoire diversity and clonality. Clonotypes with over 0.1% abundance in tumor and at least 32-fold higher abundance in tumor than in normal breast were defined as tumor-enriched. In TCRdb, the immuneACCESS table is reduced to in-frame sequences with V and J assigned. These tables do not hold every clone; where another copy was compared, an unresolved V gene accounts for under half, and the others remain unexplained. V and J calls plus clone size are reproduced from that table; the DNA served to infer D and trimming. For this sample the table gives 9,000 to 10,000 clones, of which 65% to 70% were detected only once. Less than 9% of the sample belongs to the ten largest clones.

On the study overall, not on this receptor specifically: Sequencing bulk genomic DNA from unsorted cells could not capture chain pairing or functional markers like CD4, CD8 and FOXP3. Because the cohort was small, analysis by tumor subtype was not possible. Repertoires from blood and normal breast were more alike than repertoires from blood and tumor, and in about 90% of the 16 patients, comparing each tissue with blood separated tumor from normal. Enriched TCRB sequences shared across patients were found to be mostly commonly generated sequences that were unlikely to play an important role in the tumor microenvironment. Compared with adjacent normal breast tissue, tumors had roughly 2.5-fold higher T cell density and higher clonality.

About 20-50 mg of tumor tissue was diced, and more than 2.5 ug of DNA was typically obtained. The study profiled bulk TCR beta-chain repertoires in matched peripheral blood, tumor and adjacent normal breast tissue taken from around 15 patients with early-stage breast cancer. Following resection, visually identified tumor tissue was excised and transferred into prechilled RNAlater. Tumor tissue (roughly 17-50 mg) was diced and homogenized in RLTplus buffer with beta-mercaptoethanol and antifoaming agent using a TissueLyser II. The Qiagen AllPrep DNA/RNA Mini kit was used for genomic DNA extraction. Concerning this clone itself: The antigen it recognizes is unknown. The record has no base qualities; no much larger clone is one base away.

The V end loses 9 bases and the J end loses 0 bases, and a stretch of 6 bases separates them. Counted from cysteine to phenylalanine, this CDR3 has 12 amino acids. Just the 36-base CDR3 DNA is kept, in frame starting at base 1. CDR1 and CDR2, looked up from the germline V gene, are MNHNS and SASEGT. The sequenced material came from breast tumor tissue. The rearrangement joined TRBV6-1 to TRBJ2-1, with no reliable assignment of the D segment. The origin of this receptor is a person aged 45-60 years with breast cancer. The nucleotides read TGTGCCAGTTACTTCTCCTACAATGAGCAGTTCTTC. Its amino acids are CASYFSYNEQFF.